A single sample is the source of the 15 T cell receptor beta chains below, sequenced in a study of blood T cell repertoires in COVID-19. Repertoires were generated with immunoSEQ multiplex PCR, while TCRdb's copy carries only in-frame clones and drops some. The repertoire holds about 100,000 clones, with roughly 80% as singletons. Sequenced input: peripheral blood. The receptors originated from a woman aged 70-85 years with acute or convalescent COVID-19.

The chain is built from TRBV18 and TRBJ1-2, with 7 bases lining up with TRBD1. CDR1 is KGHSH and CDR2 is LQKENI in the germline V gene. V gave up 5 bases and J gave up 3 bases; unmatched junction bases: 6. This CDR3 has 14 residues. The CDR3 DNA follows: TGTGCCAGCTCATCGCAGGGGGTTGACTATGGCTACACCTTC. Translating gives CASSSQGVDYGYTF. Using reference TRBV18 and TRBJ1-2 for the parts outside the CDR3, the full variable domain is NAGVMQNPRHLVRRRGQEARLRCSPMKGHSHVYWYRQLPEEGLKFMVYLQKENIIDESGMPKERFSAEFPKEGPSILRIQQVVRGDSAAYFCASSSQGVDYGYTFGSGTRLTVV.

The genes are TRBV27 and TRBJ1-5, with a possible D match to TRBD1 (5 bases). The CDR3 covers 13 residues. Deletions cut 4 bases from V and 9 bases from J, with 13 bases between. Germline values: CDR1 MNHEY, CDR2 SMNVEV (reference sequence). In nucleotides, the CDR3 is TGTGCCAGCAGTTCGACAGTTTTCTGGCCCCAGCATTTT. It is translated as CASSSTVFWPQHF.

CDR3 in amino acids: CASSQVPGGAGELFF. The CDR3 DNA sequence: TGTGCCAGCAGCCAAGTACCGGGGGGAGCCGGGGAGCTGTTTTTT. J is TRBJ2-2 and V is TRBV3-1 (or the pseudogene TRBV3-2); 7 positions match TRBD2. This CDR3 spans 15 amino acids. The V gene end was trimmed by 1 base and the J gene end by 6 bases; junction bases not matched to a gene: 5. CDR1 is LGHDT and CDR2 is YNNKEL in the germline V gene (reference sequence).

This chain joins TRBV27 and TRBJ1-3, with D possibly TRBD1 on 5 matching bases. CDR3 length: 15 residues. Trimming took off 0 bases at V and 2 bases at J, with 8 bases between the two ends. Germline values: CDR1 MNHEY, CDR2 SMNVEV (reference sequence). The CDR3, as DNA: TGTGCCAGCAGTTTATCTAGACAGCCTGGAAACACCATATATTTT. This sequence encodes CASSLSRQPGNTIYF.

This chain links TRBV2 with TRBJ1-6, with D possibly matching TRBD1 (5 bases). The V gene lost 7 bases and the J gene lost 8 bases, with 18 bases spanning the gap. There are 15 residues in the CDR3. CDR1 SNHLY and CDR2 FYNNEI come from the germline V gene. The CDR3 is CASTRDSLSDSPLHF. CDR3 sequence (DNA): TGTGCCAGCACCCGGGACTCCTTATCGGATTCACCCCTCCACTTT.

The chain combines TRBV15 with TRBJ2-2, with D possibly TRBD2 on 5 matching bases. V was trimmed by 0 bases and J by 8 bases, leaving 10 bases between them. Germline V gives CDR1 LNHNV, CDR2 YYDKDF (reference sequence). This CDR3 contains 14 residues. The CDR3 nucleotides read TGTGCCACCAGCAGAGATAAGCGGCTTGGGGAGCTGTTTTTT. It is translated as CATSRDKRLGELFF.

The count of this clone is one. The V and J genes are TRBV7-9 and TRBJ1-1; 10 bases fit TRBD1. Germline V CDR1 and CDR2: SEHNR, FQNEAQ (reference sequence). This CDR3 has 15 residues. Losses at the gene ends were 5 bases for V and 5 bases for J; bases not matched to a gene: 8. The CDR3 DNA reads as TGTGCCAGCAGCAGGACAGGGGGGGCGAAGACTGAAGCTTTCTTT. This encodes CASSRTGGAKTEAFF.

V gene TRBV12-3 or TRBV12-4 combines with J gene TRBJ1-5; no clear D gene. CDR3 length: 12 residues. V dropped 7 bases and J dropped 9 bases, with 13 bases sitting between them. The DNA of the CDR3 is TGTGCCAGCACCTTACCCCCCGGGCCCCAGCATTTT. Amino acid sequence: CASTLPPGPQHF.

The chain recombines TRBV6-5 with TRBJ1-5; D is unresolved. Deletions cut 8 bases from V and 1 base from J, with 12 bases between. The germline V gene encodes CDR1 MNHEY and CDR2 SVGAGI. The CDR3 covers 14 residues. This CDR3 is CASHPILSNQPQHF. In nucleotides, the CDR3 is TGTGCCAGCCACCCCATACTAAGCAATCAGCCCCAGCATTTT.

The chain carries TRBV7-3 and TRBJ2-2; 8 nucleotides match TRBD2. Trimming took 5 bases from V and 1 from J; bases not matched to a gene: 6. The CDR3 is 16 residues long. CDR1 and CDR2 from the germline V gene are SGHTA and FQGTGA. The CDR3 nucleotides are TGTGCCAGCAGCGCTCGACTAGCGCTGAACACCGGGGAGCTGTTTTTT. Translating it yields CASSARLALNTGELFF.

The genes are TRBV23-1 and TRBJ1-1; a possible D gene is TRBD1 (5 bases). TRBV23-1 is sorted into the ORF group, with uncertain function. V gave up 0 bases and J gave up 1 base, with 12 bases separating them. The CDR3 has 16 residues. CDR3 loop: CASSQSGGGTNTEAFF. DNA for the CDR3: TGCGCCAGCAGTCAATCTGGTGGGGGGACGAACACTGAAGCTTTCTTT.

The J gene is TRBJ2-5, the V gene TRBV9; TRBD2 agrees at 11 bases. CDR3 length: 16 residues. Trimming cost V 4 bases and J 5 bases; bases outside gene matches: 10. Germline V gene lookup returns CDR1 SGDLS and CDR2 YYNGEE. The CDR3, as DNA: TGTGCCAGCAGCCTTAGCGGGGGGGCTGGGTCGGAGACCCAGTACTTC. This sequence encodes CASSLSGGAGSETQYF. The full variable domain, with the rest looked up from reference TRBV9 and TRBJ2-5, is DSGVTQTPKHLITATGQRVTLRCSPRSGDLSVYWYQQSLDQGLQFLIQYYNGEERAKGNILERFSAQQFPDLHSELNLSSLELGDSALYFCASSLSGGAGSETQYFGPGTRLLVL.

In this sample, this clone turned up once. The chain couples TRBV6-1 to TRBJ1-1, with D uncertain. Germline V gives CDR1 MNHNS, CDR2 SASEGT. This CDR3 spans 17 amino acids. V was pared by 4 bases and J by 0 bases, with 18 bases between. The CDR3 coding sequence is TGTGCCAGCAGTGGGACTGAGTCGCTACGGTTGAACACTGAAGCTTTCTTT. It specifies CASSGTESLRLNTEAFF.

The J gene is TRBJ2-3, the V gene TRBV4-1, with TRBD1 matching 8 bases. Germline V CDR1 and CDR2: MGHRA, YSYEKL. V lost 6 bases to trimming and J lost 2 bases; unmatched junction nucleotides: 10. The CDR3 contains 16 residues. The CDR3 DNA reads TGCGCCAGCAGTAAAGGACAGGGAACAGACACAGATACGCAGTATTTT. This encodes CASSKGQGTDTDTQYF.

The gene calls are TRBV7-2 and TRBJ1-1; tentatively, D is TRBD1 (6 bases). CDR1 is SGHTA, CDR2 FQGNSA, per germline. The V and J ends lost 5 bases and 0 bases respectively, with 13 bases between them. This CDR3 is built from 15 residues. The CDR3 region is CASSPIGQMNTEAFF. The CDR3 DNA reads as TGTGCCAGCAGCCCCATCGGACAGATGAACACTGAAGCTTTCTTT.